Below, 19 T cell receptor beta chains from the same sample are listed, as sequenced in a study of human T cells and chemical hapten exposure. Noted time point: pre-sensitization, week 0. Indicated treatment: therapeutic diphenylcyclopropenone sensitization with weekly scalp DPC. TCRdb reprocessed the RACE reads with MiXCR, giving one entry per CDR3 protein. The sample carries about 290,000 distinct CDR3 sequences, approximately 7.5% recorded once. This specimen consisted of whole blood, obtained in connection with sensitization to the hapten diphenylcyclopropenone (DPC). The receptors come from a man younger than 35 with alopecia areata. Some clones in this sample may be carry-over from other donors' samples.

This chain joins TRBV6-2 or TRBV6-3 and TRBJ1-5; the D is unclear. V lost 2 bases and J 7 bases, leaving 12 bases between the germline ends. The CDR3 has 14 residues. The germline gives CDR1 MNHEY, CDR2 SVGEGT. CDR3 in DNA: TGTGCCAGCAGTTACAGTCCAGGATCCCAGCCCCAGCATTTT. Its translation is CASSYSPGSQPQHF.

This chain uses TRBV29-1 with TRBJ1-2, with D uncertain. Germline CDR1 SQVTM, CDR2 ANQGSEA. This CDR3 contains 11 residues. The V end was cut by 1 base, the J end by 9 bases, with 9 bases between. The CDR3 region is CSVEAGESYTF. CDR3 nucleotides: TGCAGCGTTGAAGCCGGAGAGAGCTACACCTTC.

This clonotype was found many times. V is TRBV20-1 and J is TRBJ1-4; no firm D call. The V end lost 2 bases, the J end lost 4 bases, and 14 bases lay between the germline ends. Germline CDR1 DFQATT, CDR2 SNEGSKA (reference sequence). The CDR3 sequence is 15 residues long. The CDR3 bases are TGCAGTGCTAGACCGTCTGGGAAGAATAATGAAAAACTGTTTTTT. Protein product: CSARPSGKNNEKLFF.

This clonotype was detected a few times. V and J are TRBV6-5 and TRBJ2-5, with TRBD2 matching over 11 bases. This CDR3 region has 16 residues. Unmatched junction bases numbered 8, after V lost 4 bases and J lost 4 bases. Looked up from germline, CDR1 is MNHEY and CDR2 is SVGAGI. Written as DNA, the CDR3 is TGTGCCAGCAGTTTACTAGCGGGGGCCCAGGGAGAGACCCAGTACTTC. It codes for CASSLLAGAQGETQYF.

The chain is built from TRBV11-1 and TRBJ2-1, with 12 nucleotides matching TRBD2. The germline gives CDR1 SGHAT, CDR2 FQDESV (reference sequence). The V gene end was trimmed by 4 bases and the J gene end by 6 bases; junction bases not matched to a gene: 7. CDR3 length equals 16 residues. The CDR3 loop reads CASSSQTSGGRNEQFF. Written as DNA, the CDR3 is TGTGCCAGCAGCTCCCAGACTAGCGGGGGCCGCAATGAGCAGTTCTTC.

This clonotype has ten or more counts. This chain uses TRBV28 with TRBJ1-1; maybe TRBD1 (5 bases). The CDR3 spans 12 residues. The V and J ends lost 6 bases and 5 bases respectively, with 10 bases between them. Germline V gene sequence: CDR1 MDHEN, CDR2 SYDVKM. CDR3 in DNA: TGTGCCAGCAGGTCCGGGGGGACTGAAGCTTTCTTT. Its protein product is CASRSGGTEAFF.

The chain's CDR3 is CASSQTGDPTNEKLFF. CDR3 nucleotides: TGCGCCAGCAGCCAGACAGGGGATCCAACTAATGAAAAACTGTTTTTT. The chain uses TRBV5-1 and TRBJ1-4, with 8 positions matching TRBD1. From germline, CDR1 is SGHRS and CDR2 YFSETQ. Trimming took 4 bases from V and 0 from J; bases not matched to a gene: 5. This CDR3 contains 16 residues.

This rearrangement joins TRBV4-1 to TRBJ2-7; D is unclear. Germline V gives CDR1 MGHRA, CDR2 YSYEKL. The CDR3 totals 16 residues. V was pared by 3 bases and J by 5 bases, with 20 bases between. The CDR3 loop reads CASSQQGSGRLDEQYF. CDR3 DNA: TGCGCCAGCAGCCAGCAAGGTTCGGGTCGCCTTGACGAGCAGTACTTC.

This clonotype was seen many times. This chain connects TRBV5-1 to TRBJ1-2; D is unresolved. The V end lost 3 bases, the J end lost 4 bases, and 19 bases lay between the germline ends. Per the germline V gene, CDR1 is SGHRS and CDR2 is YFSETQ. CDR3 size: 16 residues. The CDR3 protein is CASSSPSDTTGYGYTF. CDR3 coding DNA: TGCGCCAGCAGCTCCCCTAGCGATACGACCGGCTATGGCTACACCTTC.

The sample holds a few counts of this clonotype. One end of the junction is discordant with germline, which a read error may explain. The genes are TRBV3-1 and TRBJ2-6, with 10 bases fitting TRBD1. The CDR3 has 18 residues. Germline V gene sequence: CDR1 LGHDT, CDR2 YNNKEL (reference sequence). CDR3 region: CASTQNPGQGIGANVLTF. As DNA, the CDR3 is TGTGCCAGCACCCAAAATCCGGGACAGGGGATAGGGGCCAACGTCCTGACTTTC.

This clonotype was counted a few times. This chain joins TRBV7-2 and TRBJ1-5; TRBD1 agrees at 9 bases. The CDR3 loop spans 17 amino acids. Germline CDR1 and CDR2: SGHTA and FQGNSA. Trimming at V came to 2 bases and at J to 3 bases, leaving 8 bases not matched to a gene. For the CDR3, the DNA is TGTGCCAGCAGCTTAACGGGACAGGGATTTGCCAATCAGCCCCAGCATTTT. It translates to CASSLTGQGFANQPQHF.

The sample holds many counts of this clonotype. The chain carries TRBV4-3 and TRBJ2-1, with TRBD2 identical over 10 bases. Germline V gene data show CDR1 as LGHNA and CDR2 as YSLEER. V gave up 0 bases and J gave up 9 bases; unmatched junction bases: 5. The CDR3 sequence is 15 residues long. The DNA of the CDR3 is TGCGCCAGCAGCCAAGATCGAGCGGGGGGGTTTGAGCAGTTCTTC. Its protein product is CASSQDRAGGFEQFF.

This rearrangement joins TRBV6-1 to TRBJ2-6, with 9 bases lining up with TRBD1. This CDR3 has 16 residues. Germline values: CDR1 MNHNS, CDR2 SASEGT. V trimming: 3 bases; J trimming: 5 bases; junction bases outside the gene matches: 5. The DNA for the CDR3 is TGTGCCAGCAGTGACGGGACAGGGTACAGGGCCAACGTCCTGACTTTC. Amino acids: CASSDGTGYRANVLTF.

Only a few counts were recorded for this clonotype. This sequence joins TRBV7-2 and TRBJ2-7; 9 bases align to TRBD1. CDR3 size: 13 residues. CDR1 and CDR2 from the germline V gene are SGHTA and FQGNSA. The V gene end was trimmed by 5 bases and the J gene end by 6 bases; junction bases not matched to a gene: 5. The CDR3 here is CASSAGQGSEQYV. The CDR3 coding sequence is TGTGCCAGCAGCGCGGGACAGGGTTCCGAGCAGTACGTC.

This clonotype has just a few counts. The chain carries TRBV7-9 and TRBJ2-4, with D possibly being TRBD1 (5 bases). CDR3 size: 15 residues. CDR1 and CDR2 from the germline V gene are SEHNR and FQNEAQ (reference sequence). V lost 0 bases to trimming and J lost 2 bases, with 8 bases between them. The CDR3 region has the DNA TGTGCCAGCAGCTTAGCAGCAGGGCCCAAAAACATTCAGTACTTC. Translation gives CASSLAAGPKNIQYF. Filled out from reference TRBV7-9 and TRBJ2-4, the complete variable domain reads DTGVSQNPRHKITKRGQNVTFRCDPISEHNRLYWYRQTLGQGPEFLTYFQNEAQLEKSRLLSDRFSAERPKGSFSTLEIQRTEQGDSAMYLCASSLAAGPKNIQYFGAGTRLSVL.

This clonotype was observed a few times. CDR3 amino acids: CASSLRRQGAEQPQHF. CDR3 nucleotides: TGTGCCAGCAGTTTAAGGAGACAGGGGGCAGAGCAGCCCCAGCATTTT. The rearrangement joins TRBV27 to TRBJ1-5, with 10 positions matching TRBD1. Germline V CDR1 and CDR2: MNHEY, SMNVEV (reference sequence). The ends lost 2 bases at V and 7 bases at J; junction bases unmatched: 8. This CDR3 is built from 16 residues.

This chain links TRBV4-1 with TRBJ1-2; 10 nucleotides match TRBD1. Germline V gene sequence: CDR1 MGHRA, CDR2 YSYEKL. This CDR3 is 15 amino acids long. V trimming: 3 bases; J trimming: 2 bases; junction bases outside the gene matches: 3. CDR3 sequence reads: CASSQLGQGNYGYTF. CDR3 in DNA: TGCGCCAGCAGCCAGCTGGGACAGGGGAACTATGGCTACACCTTC.

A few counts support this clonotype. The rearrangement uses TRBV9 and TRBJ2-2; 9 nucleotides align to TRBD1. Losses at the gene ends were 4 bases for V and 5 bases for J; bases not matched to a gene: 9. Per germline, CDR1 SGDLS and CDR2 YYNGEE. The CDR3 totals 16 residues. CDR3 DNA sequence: TGTGCCAGCAGCCCCCGGGACAGGGAAGGAACCGGGGAGCTGTTTTTT. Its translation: CASSPRDREGTGELFF.

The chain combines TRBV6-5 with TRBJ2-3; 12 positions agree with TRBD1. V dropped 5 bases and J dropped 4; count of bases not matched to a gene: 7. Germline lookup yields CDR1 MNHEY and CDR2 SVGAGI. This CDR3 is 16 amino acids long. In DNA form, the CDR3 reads TGTGCCAGCAGTCAACACCGGGACAGGGGGCCAGATACGCAGTATTTT. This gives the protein CASSQHRDRGPDTQYF.